The 21 T cell receptor beta chains below come from one sample, sequenced in a study of blood T cells in healthy people across ages. With a J-beta primer mix and a sample-barcoded 5' primer, a second PCR ran about 7 to 11 cycles. TCRdb itself ran the 5' RACE reads through MiXCR, one entry per CDR3 protein. The table includes 650,000 to 1,000,000 distinct CDR3 sequences, approximately 35% detected once. The specimen sequenced was blood. The source is a man aged 18 to 29 in good health.

This clonotype has at least ten counts. The chain combines TRBV5-1 with TRBJ2-3, with 8 bases lining up with TRBD1. The germline CDR1 and CDR2 sequences are SGHRS and YFSETQ. This CDR3 comprises 15 residues. V lost 0 bases to trimming and J lost 1 base; unmatched junction nucleotides: 1. The CDR3 protein is CASSLEQGGTDTQYF. For the CDR3, the DNA is TGCGCCAGCAGCTTGGAACAGGGGGGCACAGATACGCAGTATTTT.

This clonotype was recorded a few times. This sequence joins TRBV5-1 and TRBJ1-1, with unresolved D. Trimming removed 4 bases at V and 5 bases at J, with 12 bases between. Germline CDR1 and CDR2: SGHRS and YFSETQ. This CDR3 comprises 13 residues. The CDR3 loop reads CASSPPSGTEAFF. The CDR3 bases are TGCGCCAGCAGCCCCCCCTCCGGGACTGAAGCTTTCTTT.

The V and J genes are TRBV28 and TRBJ2-7; TRBD1 agrees at 7 bases. Germline loops: CDR1 MDHEN, CDR2 SYDVKM. The CDR3 sequence is 14 residues long. Losses at the gene ends were 6 bases for V and 7 bases for J; bases not matched to a gene: 12. This CDR3 is CASREMRGLNEQYF. In DNA form, the CDR3 reads TGTGCCAGCAGGGAAATGAGGGGGCTAAATGAGCAGTACTTC.

This clonotype was picked up many times. The gene calls are TRBV12-3 or TRBV12-4 and TRBJ2-1; D perhaps matches TRBD2 (6 bases). With 3 bases removed from V and 6 bases from J, the gap between germline ends came to 12 bases. There are 14 residues in the CDR3. CDR3 in amino acids: CASSLGRGGNEQFF. The CDR3 coding sequence is TGTGCCAGCAGTTTGGGTAGGGGAGGCAATGAGCAGTTCTTC.

The chain uses TRBV12-3 or TRBV12-4 and TRBJ2-2; D possibly uses TRBD1 or TRBD2 (6 bases each). The CDR3 covers 13 residues. The V gene lost 8 bases and the J gene lost 7 bases, with 14 bases spanning the gap. Here the CDR3 DNA reads TGTGCCAGCGTAGGAGGGGGTTACGGGGAGCTGTTTTTT. Its translation: CASVGGGYGELFF.

The gene calls are TRBV7-9 and TRBJ2-2; maybe TRBD1 (6 bases). Germline V gene data show CDR1 as SEHNR and CDR2 as FQNEAQ (reference sequence). V lost 5 bases and J 3 bases, leaving 10 bases between the germline ends. There are 14 residues in the CDR3. The CDR3 coding sequence is TGTGCCAGCAGCCGACAGGTGGACACCGGGGAGCTGTTTTTT. It translates to CASSRQVDTGELFF.

Only a few counts were recorded for this clonotype. The chain couples TRBV6-2 or TRBV6-3 to TRBJ1-1; a weak D match, TRBD1 (6 bases). CDR3 length: 12 amino acids. Germline V gene sequence: CDR1 MNHEY, CDR2 SVGEGT. Trimming cost V 8 bases and J 6 bases, with 13 bases left between them. The CDR3 protein is CASQGPSAEAFF. As DNA, the CDR3 is TGTGCCAGCCAGGGGCCCAGCGCTGAAGCTTTCTTT.

This clonotype has only a few counts. The chain joins TRBV20-1 to TRBJ1-5; D remains ambiguous. CDR1 is DFQATT, CDR2 SNEGSKA, per germline (reference sequence). Trimming left V 3 bases short and J 3 bases short, with 12 bases between. This CDR3 comprises 14 residues. CDR3 bases: TGCAGTGCTAGCGAGGGTGGGATCAATCAGCCCCAGCATTTT. Translating gives CSASEGGINQPQHF.

The V gene is TRBV10-3, the J gene TRBJ2-1, with D unresolved. The V gene's germline CDR1 is ENHRY and CDR2 SYGVKD. The CDR3 spans 13 residues. Trimming cost V 6 bases and J 12 bases, with 18 bases left between them. This CDR3 is CAIRVQDGTGQFF. Written as DNA, the CDR3 is TGTGCCATCAGAGTCCAGGACGGCACCGGGCAGTTCTTC.

This chain links TRBV12-3 or TRBV12-4 with TRBJ2-6; 12 bases line up with TRBD2. The J segment lost 4 bases and the V segment lost 5 bases, leaving 12 bases of the junction unmatched. The CDR3 totals 19 residues. CDR3 nucleotides: TGTGCCAGCAGTCCGGGGACTAGCGGGTATTTCTTCGGGGCCAACGTCCTGACTTTC. As protein: CASSPGTSGYFFGANVLTF.

The V call is TRBV6-2 or TRBV6-3, the J call TRBJ2-5; D is perhaps TRBD2 (6 bases). The germline CDR1 and CDR2 sequences are MNHEY and SVGEGT. The CDR3 covers 15 residues. V shed 6 bases and J shed 4 bases, with 18 bases lying between them. The CDR3 DNA reads as TGTGCCAGCAGCTACCCAGGGTTCGGGGGAGAGACCCAGTACTTC. As protein: CASSYPGFGGETQYF.

The V gene is TRBV5-1, the J gene TRBJ2-7, with D perhaps assigned TRBD1 or TRBD2 (5 bases each). This CDR3 spans 22 amino acids. V was pared by 0 bases and J by 2 bases, with 33 bases between. Germline CDR1 is SGHRS and CDR2 is YFSETQ. The CDR3 loop is CASSLDPWDAKPGRDPTYEQYF. In DNA, the CDR3 is TGCGCCAGCAGCTTGGACCCCTGGGACGCAAAGCCCGGGCGAGATCCGACCTACGAGCAGTACTTC.

There are many counts of this clonotype. The chain has TRBV4-1 and TRBJ2-5; D unclear. The CDR3 totals 13 residues. Germline V lookup: CDR1 MGHRA, CDR2 YSYEKL. The V end was cut by 3 bases, the J end by 6 bases, with 11 bases between. The CDR3, as DNA: TGCGCCAGCAGCCAGGTCCTGGGAAAGACCCAGTACTTC. Translation gives CASSQVLGKTQYF.

The table lists this clonotype with a few counts. The chain has TRBV12-3 or TRBV12-4 and TRBJ2-3, with 8 bases that match TRBD2. The length of the CDR3 is 15 residues. Unmatched junction bases numbered 15, after V lost 3 bases and J lost 13 bases. CDR3 sequence: CASSFRGAGGDAEYF. CDR3 bases: TGTGCCAGCAGTTTCCGCGGGGCGGGAGGAGATGCGGAGTATTTT.

The chain is built from TRBV27 and TRBJ2-3; 14 bases agree with TRBD2. The CDR3 spans 18 residues. Germline V gene sequence: CDR1 MNHEY, CDR2 SMNVEV (reference sequence). Germline trimming cut 3 bases from V and 8 bases from J; bases unmatched to any gene: 13. The CDR3 reads CASSLRLAGGLRGGTQYF. For the CDR3, the DNA is TGTGCCAGCAGTTTGAGACTAGCGGGGGGGCTTCGAGGAGGTACGCAGTATTTT.

This clonotype has a single count. A much larger clone lies a single base off, so this may be a read error. V and J are TRBV5-6 and TRBJ2-1; weak D call: TRBD1 (6 bases). Germline V gene lookup returns CDR1 SGHDT and CDR2 YYEEEE. The CDR3 has 17 amino acids. This CDR3 reads CASSLWTAKLPHNGQFF. DNA of the CDR3: TGTGCCAGCAGCCTATGGACAGCTAAGCTCCCCCACAATGGGCAGTTCTTC.

For this clonotype: This clone may be a read error of a much larger clone one base away. The J gene is TRBJ1-1, the V gene TRBV4-1; possible D gene TRBD1, 5 bases. Germline V gives CDR1 MGHRA, CDR2 YSYEKL. This CDR3 is built from 14 residues. The CDR3 bases are TGCGCCAGCAGCCAAGTGGGGGTGAACACTGAAGTTTTCTTT. Translation: CASSQVGVNTEVFF.

This clonotype was seen ten or more times. J is TRBJ2-7 and V is TRBV21-1. TRBV21-1 is labeled a pseudogene. The CDR3 runs to 13 residues. CDR3: CASSKGTVGEQYF. The CDR3 DNA follows: TGTGCCAGCAGCAAAGGAACGGTTGGCGAGCAGTACTTC.

The table lists this clonotype with a few counts. This sequence joins TRBV15 and TRBJ2-1; 8 bases are shared with TRBD1. There are 17 residues in the CDR3. V was pared by 2 bases and J by 3 bases, with 9 bases of the junction left unmatched. Germline CDR1 reads LNHNV; CDR2 reads YYDKDF (reference sequence). The CDR3 region has the DNA TGTGCCACCAGCAGAAATTACAGGGGGGCTCTCTACAATGAGCAGTTCTTC. As protein: CATSRNYRGALYNEQFF.

This sequence joins TRBV21-1 and TRBJ1-3; no DNA check was done on the table's D call, TRBD1. TRBV21-1 is labeled a pseudogene. The CDR3 has 13 amino acids. The CDR3 loop reads CASQGFSGNTIYF. The CDR3, as DNA: TGTGCCAGCCAGGGGTTCTCTGGAAACACCATATATTTT.

This clonotype showed up many times. The V call is TRBV4-1, the J call TRBJ1-2; 7 nucleotides align to TRBD1. V trimming: 1 base; J trimming: 2 bases; junction bases outside the gene matches: 10. This CDR3 spans 17 amino acids. Germline V gene data show CDR1 as MGHRA and CDR2 as YSYEKL. The CDR3 nucleotides read TGCGCCAGCAGCCAAGCGCGGACAGGAAGAATCAACTATGGCTACACCTTC. Amino acids: CASSQARTGRINYGYTF.